This T cell receptor beta chain is drawn from a study of T-cell memory formation after mild COVID-19 (dated by TCRdb to the early 2020s). Some background on the complete study: TCR sequence clusters from the two donors were found to be largely donor specific. In a couple of donors, T-cell clones that expanded and contracted after mild COVID-19 were followed by sequencing TCRalpha and TCRbeta repertoires longitudinally. The cohort was made up of two young adult volunteers, one female and one male, who were previously healthy.

The full study reports these points: The second-wave clones that peaked on day 37 were not confirmed to be SARS-CoV-2 specific. Contracting CD4+ clones appeared mostly in the CM and EM memory subsets, whereas CD8+ clones were enriched in EMRA. The study included only a couple of mild cases, and larger cohorts that include severe cases with pre-infection samples were judged to be necessary. From day 15 to 85, contracting clones showed balanced CD4/CD8 phenotypes, whereas a second wave of clones that expanded from day 15 to 37 leaned towards CD4+. The detection of some responding clones in pre-infection memory suggests that pre-existing cross-reactive memory T cells joined the SARS-CoV-2 response.

Ficoll-Paque density gradient centrifugation was used to isolate PBMCs. The sequencer was an Illumina NovaSeq 6000. Using 5'RACE with constant-segment primers, TCRalpha and TCRbeta cDNA libraries were constructed, with sample barcodes and unique molecular identifiers added in the process. Trizol reagent was used to extract RNA from every sample. The libraries were amplified in two PCR steps, and the second step added a second sample barcode and Illumina TruSeq adapters. Sequencing of libraries was performed on an Illumina NovaSeq with 2 x 150 bp paired-end reads. In the paper's pipeline: The reads were demultiplexed and collapsed into UMI-guided consensus sequences using migec v1.2.7. With mixcr v2.1.11, UMI consensuses were aligned to TRA and TRB V and J templates and assembled into clonotypes. A clonotype was counted as expanded or contracted only when both edgeR and NoisET called the clonotype significant, with the noise models trained on biological replicates. For edgeR calls, the cutoffs were a false discovery rate-adjusted p below 0.01 and a log2 fold-change threshold of 1. As an exploratory analysis of dynamics, max-normalized trajectories of the 1000 most abundant clonotypes were examined with PCA combined with hierarchical clustering. Separately sequenced CD4+ and CD8+ repertoires were used to assign the CD4 or CD8 phenotype of responding clones. TCRdb reprocessing: public reads trimmed at Q25 with fastp, clones called with MiXCR, in-frame beta chains kept. Records with the same CDR3 protein are collapsed into one entry carrying the most frequent genes and DNA. V and J calls and clone size were set by TCRdb, not the authors. The sample contains about 560,000 distinct CDR3 sequences, about 22% of them found a single time. In total, the top ten clones hold about 8.2% of the sample.

Turning to this clonotype: Its antigen is unknown. No much larger clone is present one base from it, and per-base qualities are unavailable.

Sequenced: PBMCs or a T cell subset sorted from them (not recorded which). This TCR came from an adult woman who had mild COVID-19 (a few samples of this study predate the infection). The sample titles of this study are shuffled in the database, so cell type and time point are left out; the donor was told from shared clones.

The DNA sequence is given as TGTGCCAGCAGGATTAGGGGTCCGGTGGATGAGCAGTTCTTC. Its product reads: CASRIRGPVDEQFF. Recombination linked TRBV12-3 or TRBV12-4 to TRBJ2-1, with a tentative D gene TRBD1 over 5 matching bases. V sheds 6 bases and J sheds 8 bases, leaving 17 bases between their ends. The CDR3 goes from the cysteine to the phenylalanine over 14 residues. Only CDR3 DNA remains: 42 bases, in frame from the first base.